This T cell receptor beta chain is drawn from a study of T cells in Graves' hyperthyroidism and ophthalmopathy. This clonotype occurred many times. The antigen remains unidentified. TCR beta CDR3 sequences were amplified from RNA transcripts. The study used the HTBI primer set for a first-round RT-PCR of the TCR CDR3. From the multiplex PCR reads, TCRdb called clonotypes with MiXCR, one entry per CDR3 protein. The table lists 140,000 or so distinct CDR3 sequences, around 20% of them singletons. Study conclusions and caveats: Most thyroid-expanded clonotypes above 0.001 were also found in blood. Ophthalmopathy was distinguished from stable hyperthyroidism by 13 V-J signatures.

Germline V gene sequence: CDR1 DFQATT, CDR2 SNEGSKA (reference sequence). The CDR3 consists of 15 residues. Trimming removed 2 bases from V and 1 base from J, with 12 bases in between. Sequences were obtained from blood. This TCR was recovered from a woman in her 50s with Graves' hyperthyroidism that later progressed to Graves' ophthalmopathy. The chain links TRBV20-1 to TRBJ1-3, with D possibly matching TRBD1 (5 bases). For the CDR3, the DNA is TGCAGTGCTAGACCCCTCCAGGGATCTGGAAACACCATATATTTT. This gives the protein CSARPLQGSGNTIYF.